The rows below give T cell receptor beta chains drawn from one sample of a study of blood T cell repertoires in COVID-19. Clones were sequenced by immunoSEQ multiplex PCR, and TCRdb holds only the in-frame ones, with some missing. The table includes around 6,400 clones, approximately 82% detected once. Sample: peripheral blood. The receptors were gathered from a human donor with active COVID-19. The donor label of this sample is uncertain. Each CDR3 is given with its conserved first and last residue. A D gene is named only where the DNA matches it firmly. Not every row has a clone size; where given, it reads once, few, many or a size class.

v_call: TRBV19
d_call: TRBD2
clone_size: -
j_call: TRBJ2-1
cdr3_length: 16
cdr3_nt: TGTGCCAGTAGCCTACTAGCGGGAGACTCCTACAATGAGCAGTTCTTC
cdr3_aa: CASSLLAGDSYNEQFF

v_call: TRBV6-5
d_call: TRBD2
clone_size: few
j_call: TRBJ2-7
cdr3_length: 14
cdr3_nt: TGTGCCAGCAGTTCAACCAGCGGGAGCTACGAGCAGTACTTC
cdr3_aa: CASSSTSGSYEQYF

v_call: TRBV5-1
d_call: -
clone_size: -
j_call: TRBJ2-3
cdr3_length: 15
cdr3_nt: TGCGCCAGCAGCTTGTCGGGGTTAAGCACAGATACGCAGTATTTT
cdr3_aa: CASSLSGLSTDTQYF

v_call: TRBV4-1
d_call: TRBD1
clone_size: once
j_call: TRBJ1-4
cdr3_length: 19
cdr3_nt: TGCGCCAGCAGCCCTCAAAACTCCGGGACAGGTATTACTAATGAAAAACTGTTTTTT
cdr3_aa: CASSPQNSGTGITNEKLFF

v_call: TRBV10-3
d_call: TRBD2
clone_size: -
j_call: TRBJ2-5
cdr3_length: 16
cdr3_nt: TGTGCCATCAGTGCCGTCGCTAGCGGGTCTCAAGAGACCCAGTACTTC
cdr3_aa: CAISAVASGSQETQYF

v_call: TRBV6-2/TRBV6-3
d_call: TRBD1
clone_size: -
j_call: TRBJ2-5
cdr3_length: 15
cdr3_nt: TGTGCCAGCAGTCTCCGGGACAGGGACGCGGTGACCCAGTACTTC
cdr3_aa: CASSLRDRDAVTQYF

v_call: TRBV2
d_call: TRBD1
clone_size: -
j_call: TRBJ2-5
cdr3_length: 13
cdr3_nt: TGTGCCAGCAGGAGACAGGGGCAGGAGACCCAGTACTTC
cdr3_aa: CASRRQGQETQYF

v_call: TRBV4-1
d_call: -
clone_size: -
j_call: TRBJ2-1
cdr3_length: 15
cdr3_nt: TGCGCCAGCAGGGAACCGGGACTGGGGTCAAATGAGCAGTTCTTC
cdr3_aa: CASREPGLGSNEQFF

v_call: TRBV23-1
d_call: -
clone_size: -
j_call: TRBJ2-7
cdr3_length: 15
cdr3_nt: TGCGCCAGCAGTCAGCTCCCAGGGTGGGCCTACGAGCAGTACTTC
cdr3_aa: CASSQLPGWAYEQYF

v_call: TRBV6-2/TRBV6-3
d_call: -
clone_size: -
j_call: TRBJ2-7
cdr3_length: 17
cdr3_nt: TGTGCCAGCAGTTACCTACCCCTGGGACAACTTTCCTACGAGCAGTACTTC
cdr3_aa: CASSYLPLGQLSYEQYF

v_call: TRBV7-9
d_call: TRBD2
clone_size: -
j_call: TRBJ2-1
cdr3_length: 15
cdr3_nt: TGTGCCAGCAGCCCTAGCGGGAAAACCTACAATGAGCAGTTCTTC
cdr3_aa: CASSPSGKTYNEQFF

v_call: TRBV6-6
d_call: -
clone_size: few
j_call: TRBJ1-1
cdr3_length: 11
cdr3_nt: TGTGCCAGCAGTCCCCGGGAGGCAGCTTTCTTT
cdr3_aa: CASSPREAAFF

v_call: TRBV9
d_call: TRBD1
clone_size: -
j_call: TRBJ2-2
cdr3_length: 16
cdr3_nt: TGTGCCAGCAGCCTCCGGACAGGAATGTCCACCGGGGAGCTGTTTTTT
cdr3_aa: CASSLRTGMSTGELFF

v_call: TRBV27
d_call: -
clone_size: -
j_call: TRBJ2-6
cdr3_length: 15
cdr3_nt: TGTGCCAGCAGTTCCCCGGAGGTCGGGGCCAACGTCCTGACTTTC
cdr3_aa: CASSSPEVGANVLTF

v_call: TRBV18
d_call: -
clone_size: -
j_call: TRBJ1-6
cdr3_length: 16
cdr3_nt: TGTGCCAGCTCACGGGGGCAAAGCTCCTATAATTCACCCCTCCACTTT
cdr3_aa: CASSRGQSSYNSPLHF

v_call: TRBV5-1
d_call: TRBD1
clone_size: -
j_call: TRBJ2-5
cdr3_length: 15
cdr3_nt: TGCGCCAGCAGCACCCCGACAGGGGAGGCGGAGACCCAGTACTTC
cdr3_aa: CASSTPTGEAETQYF

v_call: TRBV7-2
d_call: -
clone_size: -
j_call: TRBJ1-1
cdr3_length: 14
cdr3_nt: TGTGCCAGCAGCTTGAATCTCGGGGACACTGAAGCTTTCTTT
cdr3_aa: CASSLNLGDTEAFF

v_call: TRBV5-4
d_call: TRBD1
clone_size: -
j_call: TRBJ2-2
cdr3_length: 16
cdr3_nt: TGTGCCAGCAGCGCGGGACAGGGGGCGAGAACCGGGGAGCTGTTTTTT
cdr3_aa: CASSAGQGARTGELFF

v_call: TRBV6-1
d_call: -
clone_size: -
j_call: TRBJ2-5
cdr3_length: 15
cdr3_nt: TGTGCCAGCAGTGAAGCGGGAGCGCGGCGGGAGACCCAGTACTTC
cdr3_aa: CASSEAGARRETQYF

v_call: TRBV5-1
d_call: -
clone_size: -
j_call: TRBJ2-3
cdr3_length: 14
cdr3_nt: TGCGCCAGCAGCCCGTGGGGCGGCACAGATACGCAGTATTTT
cdr3_aa: CASSPWGGTDTQYF

v_call: TRBV29-1
d_call: -
clone_size: -
j_call: TRBJ1-1
cdr3_length: 15
cdr3_nt: TGCAGCGCCTGGGGTGGTTTCTCCGGGGGGACTGAAGCTTTCTTT
cdr3_aa: CSAWGGFSGGTEAFF

v_call: TRBV28
d_call: TRBD2
clone_size: -
j_call: TRBJ2-7
cdr3_length: 14
cdr3_nt: TGTGCCAGCATGGCTAGCGGGAGGGCCTACGAGCAGTACTTC
cdr3_aa: CASMASGRAYEQYF

v_call: TRBV5-1
d_call: TRBD1
clone_size: -
j_call: TRBJ2-2
cdr3_length: 15
cdr3_nt: TGCGCCAGCAGCGACGGACAGGGGGCTAACGGGGAGCTGTTTTTT
cdr3_aa: CASSDGQGANGELFF

v_call: TRBV5-6
d_call: TRBD2
clone_size: -
j_call: TRBJ2-1
cdr3_length: 19
cdr3_nt: TGTGCCAGCAGCTTCCTCGCAGGGACTAGCGGGAGTTATTACAATGAGCAGTTCTTC
cdr3_aa: CASSFLAGTSGSYYNEQFF

v_call: TRBV11-2
d_call: TRBD2
clone_size: -
j_call: TRBJ2-3
cdr3_length: 16
cdr3_nt: TGTGCCAGCAGCTCCCCTAGCGGAAGTAGCACAGATACGCAGTATTTT
cdr3_aa: CASSSPSGSSTDTQYF

v_call: TRBV19
d_call: -
clone_size: -
j_call: TRBJ1-2
cdr3_length: 13
cdr3_nt: TGTGCCAGTAGCCAGGGGCCGGCGGTCAACTACACCTTC
cdr3_aa: CASSQGPAVNYTF

v_call: TRBV6-5
d_call: -
clone_size: -
j_call: TRBJ2-7
cdr3_length: 16
cdr3_nt: TGTGCCAGCAGTTACCGTGTGACTAGGGTCCTCAGCGAGCAGTACTTC
cdr3_aa: CASSYRVTRVLSEQYF

v_call: TRBV29-1
d_call: TRBD2
clone_size: -
j_call: TRBJ2-1
cdr3_length: 12
cdr3_nt: TGCAGCTACAGCGGGGACTTGAATGAGCAGTTCTTC
cdr3_aa: CSYSGDLNEQFF

v_call: TRBV9
d_call: TRBD2
clone_size: -
j_call: TRBJ2-3
cdr3_length: 14
cdr3_nt: TGTGCCAGCAGCGTACTCAGCGGGGCAGATACGCAGTATTTT
cdr3_aa: CASSVLSGADTQYF

v_call: TRBV9
d_call: TRBD1
clone_size: few
j_call: TRBJ1-6
cdr3_length: 16
cdr3_nt: TGTGCCAGCAGCGCAACAGGGGCACTCTATAATTCACCCCTCCACTTT
cdr3_aa: CASSATGALYNSPLHF